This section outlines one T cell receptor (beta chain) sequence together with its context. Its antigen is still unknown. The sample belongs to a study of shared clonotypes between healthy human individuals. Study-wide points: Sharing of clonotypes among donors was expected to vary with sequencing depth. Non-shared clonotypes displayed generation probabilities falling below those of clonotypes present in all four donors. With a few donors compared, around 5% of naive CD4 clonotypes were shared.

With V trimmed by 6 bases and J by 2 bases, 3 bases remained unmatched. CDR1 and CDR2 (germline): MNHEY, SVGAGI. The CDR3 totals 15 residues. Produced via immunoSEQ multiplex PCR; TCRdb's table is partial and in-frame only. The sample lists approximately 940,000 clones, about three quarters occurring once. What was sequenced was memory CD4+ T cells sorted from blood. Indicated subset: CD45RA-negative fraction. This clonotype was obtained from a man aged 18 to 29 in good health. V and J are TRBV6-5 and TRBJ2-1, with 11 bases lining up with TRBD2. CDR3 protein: CASRFSGRAYNEQFF. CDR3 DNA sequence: TGTGCCAGCAGATTTAGCGGGAGGGCCTACAATGAGCAGTTCTTC.